The 24 T cell receptor beta chains presented below share a single source sample, sequenced in a study of Ad26.COV2.S vaccination and SARS-CoV-2 variants. TCRdb keeps only in-frame clones here, not all; method: immunoSEQ multiplex PCR. The data hold more than 350,000 clones, with around 90% observed a single time. Noted treatment: some 20 received Ad26.COV2.S at low or high dose, single or two shots; 5 received placebo; per-sample allocation not given. The investigators took samples on day 63 after the first vaccine or placebo injection. This specimen consisted of peripheral blood, obtained in a trial of Ad26.COV2.S vaccine versus placebo. The origin of the receptors is a person between 18 and 59 years old who received the Ad26.COV2.S COVID-19 vaccine or a placebo.

The rearrangement links TRBV30 to TRBJ1-3, with 7 bases identical to TRBD1. This CDR3 region has 16 residues. CDR1 is GTSNPN, CDR2 SVGIG, per germline (reference sequence). V was clipped by 3 bases and J by 0 bases; unmatched bases: 8. Here the CDR3 reads CAWSPGQPVSGNTIYF. The CDR3 nucleotides are TGTGCCTGGAGCCCGGGACAGCCCGTCTCTGGAAACACCATATATTTT.

The rearrangement joins TRBV6-5 to TRBJ2-5, with a tentative D call TRBD1 (6 bases). Trimming cost V 5 bases and J 6 bases, with 13 bases left between them. The CDR3 is made up of 13 amino acids. CDR1 MNHEY and CDR2 SVGAGI come from the germline V gene. The DNA of the CDR3 is TGTGCCAGCAGTCCGCCAGGGGAGAAGACCCAGTACTTC. It codes for CASSPPGEKTQYF.

V is TRBV28 and J is TRBJ1-4, with D hard to call. CDR3 size: 14 residues. The germline gives CDR1 MDHEN, CDR2 SYDVKM. V was shortened by 5 bases and J by 2 bases, with 9 bases between the two germline ends. CDR3 loop: CASSQSWTNEKLFF. CDR3 sequence (DNA): TGTGCCAGCAGTCAGAGTTGGACTAATGAAAAACTGTTTTTT.

This chain joins TRBV10-3 and TRBJ1-2, with a possible D match to TRBD1 (5 bases). The V and J ends lost 8 bases and 7 bases respectively, with 17 bases between them. The CDR3 has 13 amino acids. The germline V gene encodes CDR1 ENHRY and CDR2 SYGVKD. This CDR3 reads CAIGPTGTSGYTF. In DNA form, the CDR3 reads TGTGCCATCGGACCAACAGGCACCTCTGGCTACACCTTC.

The chain links TRBV7-8 to TRBJ2-7; maybe TRBD1 (6 bases). V lost 0 bases to trimming and J lost 5 bases, with 14 bases between them. The CDR3 extends over 15 amino acids. Per the germline V gene, CDR1 is SGHVS and CDR2 is FQNEAQ. CDR3 region: CASSLAFGQGNEQYF. CDR3 DNA: TGTGCCAGCAGCTTAGCTTTTGGCCAGGGGAACGAGCAGTACTTC.

The chain couples TRBV6-5 to TRBJ2-5, with D hard to call. CDR1 is MNHEY and CDR2 is SVGAGI in the germline V gene. Between the trimmed V and J ends, which lost 0 bases and 5 bases, there was a span of 10 bases. This CDR3 comprises 14 residues. The CDR3 DNA reads as TGTGCCAGCAGTTACTCGACTTCTAGTGAGACCCAGTACTTC. Protein sequence: CASSYSTSSETQYF.

The chain carries TRBV7-8 and TRBJ2-3, with D possibly matching TRBD2 (6 bases). This CDR3 has 14 amino acids. V dropped 3 bases and J dropped 0 bases, with 7 bases sitting between them. Germline lookup yields CDR1 SGHVS and CDR2 FQNEAQ. For the CDR3, the DNA is TGTGCCAGCAGCTTGGGGACTAGCACAGATACGCAGTATTTT. Protein sequence: CASSLGTSTDTQYF.

The chain employs TRBV11-2 and TRBJ2-1; TRBD2 matches at 8 bases. CDR1 and CDR2 from the germline V gene are SGHAT and FQNNGV. V was pared by 6 bases and J by 0 bases, with 7 bases of the junction left unmatched. CDR3 length equals 16 residues. The DNA of the CDR3 is TGTGCCAGCAGAAGGATAGCGGGAAGCTCCTACAATGAGCAGTTCTTC. Translating gives CASRRIAGSSYNEQFF.

This clone was detected only a few times. This chain connects TRBV4-2 to TRBJ2-7; a possible D gene is TRBD1 (6 bases). The CDR3 runs 16 residues. The V and J ends lost 0 bases and 0 bases respectively, with 12 bases between them. Germline values: CDR1 LGHNA, CDR2 YNFKEQ. The CDR3 coding sequence is TGTGCCAGCAGCCAAGAGTTCCCAGGGGACTCCTACGAGCAGTACTTC. Translated: CASSQEFPGDSYEQYF.

The chain joins TRBV19 to TRBJ2-1; D ambiguous. V was trimmed by 1 base and J by 4 bases, leaving 5 bases between them. The CDR3 is 13 residues long. The germline gives CDR1 LNHDA, CDR2 SQIVND (reference sequence). The CDR3 sequence is CASSIAVYNEQFF. In DNA, the CDR3 is TGTGCCAGTAGTATAGCAGTTTACAATGAGCAGTTCTTC.

The chain carries TRBV5-4 and TRBJ2-5, with no clear D. CDR1 is SGHNT, CDR2 YYREEE, per germline (reference sequence). The CDR3 length is 12 residues. V was shortened by 4 bases and J by 5 bases, with 9 bases between the two germline ends. The CDR3 DNA reads TGTGCCAGCAGCCTCCCCCTGGAGACCCAGTACTTC. Translating it yields CASSLPLETQYF.

The J gene is TRBJ2-1, the V gene TRBV11-2; D not resolved. Germline values: CDR1 SGHAT, CDR2 FQNNGV. The CDR3 spans 13 residues. V was clipped by 1 base and J by 3 bases, with 4 bases between them. CDR3 sequence (DNA): TGTGCCAGCAGCTTAGGTCACTACAATGAGCAGTTCTTC. This gives the protein CASSLGHYNEQFF.

V gene TRBV27 combines with J gene TRBJ1-1; D perhaps matches TRBD1 (6 bases). This CDR3 spans 14 amino acids. The V and J ends lost 2 bases and 2 bases respectively, with 9 bases between them. Germline V gene sequence: CDR1 MNHEY, CDR2 SMNVEV (reference sequence). The CDR3 coding sequence is TGTGCCAGCAGTTTAACAGGGCCCAACACTGAAGCTTTCTTT. It is translated as CASSLTGPNTEAFF.

The CDR3 region is CASSYDRGATYEQYF. DNA for the CDR3: TGTGCCAGCAGCTACGACAGGGGGGCAACCTACGAGCAGTACTTC. This chain uses TRBV5-4 with TRBJ2-7; 9 bases are shared with TRBD1. V lost 3 bases and J lost 2; bases outside the gene matches: 6. This CDR3 has 15 amino acids. Germline V CDR1 and CDR2: SGHNT, YYREEE (reference sequence).

V is TRBV30 and J is TRBJ1-1; possibly TRBD1 for D (5 bases). V lost 4 bases, J lost 1 base, and 16 bases lay in between. The germline gives CDR1 GTSNPN, CDR2 SVGIG (reference sequence). This CDR3 has 15 amino acids. The CDR3 region is CAWTYSGWGNTEAFF. The DNA of the CDR3 is TGTGCCTGGACATACTCAGGGTGGGGGAACACTGAAGCTTTCTTT.

The V gene is TRBV18, the J gene TRBJ2-1, with D perhaps TRBD2 (5 bases). The germline V gene has CDR1 KGHSH and CDR2 LQKENI. Trimming cost V 2 bases and J 2 bases, with 10 bases left between them. The CDR3 has 15 amino acids. CDR3 nucleotide sequence: TGTGCCAGCTCACCAGGGAAGCGGACCTACAATGAGCAGTTCTTC. It is translated as CASSPGKRTYNEQFF.

The chain joins TRBV15 to TRBJ2-3; weak D call: TRBD2 (6 bases). This CDR3 region has 18 residues. In germline, CDR1 is LNHNV, CDR2 YYDKDF (reference sequence). Trimming took 0 bases from V and 5 from J, leaving 21 bases between them. CDR3 DNA: TGTGCCACCAGCAGAGATCAGGAGGGATTGGATGTAGGAGATACGCAGTATTTT. This codes for CATSRDQEGLDVGDTQYF.

This clone was seen once. J is TRBJ1-1 and V is TRBV7-7, with D possibly being TRBD1 (5 bases). Germline CDR1 is SSHAT and CDR2 is FNYEAQ (reference sequence). V dropped 2 bases and J dropped 1 base, with 11 bases sitting between them. This CDR3 spans 15 amino acids. The CDR3 is CASSLYEGTNTEAFF. The CDR3 DNA sequence: TGTGCCAGCAGCTTATACGAGGGGACGAACACTGAAGCTTTCTTT.

The V gene is TRBV2, the J gene TRBJ2-3; 10 bases map to TRBD2. The CDR3 is 16 amino acids. J lost 8 bases, V lost 4 bases, and 12 bases had no gene match. Germline V gene lookup returns CDR1 SNHLY and CDR2 FYNNEI. The CDR3 DNA reads as TGTGCCAGCAGTGGGCTAGCGGGAGTGGTTGTAGGTACGCAGTATTTT. The encoded protein is CASSGLAGVVVGTQYF.

The chain uses TRBV27 and TRBJ2-7; maybe TRBD1 (5 bases). This CDR3 has 14 residues. Germline CDR1 reads MNHEY; CDR2 reads SMNVEV (reference sequence). V was shortened by 5 bases and J by 1 base, with 12 bases between the two germline ends. CDR3 sequence (DNA): TGTGCCAGCAGTCCCTGGCAGGGATCCTACGAGCAGTACTTC. This codes for CASSPWQGSYEQYF.

The V gene is TRBV20-1, the J gene TRBJ1-2; tentative D call: TRBD1 (5 bases). V was cut by 1 base and J by 6 bases, with 6 bases left in between. This CDR3 is 11 amino acids long. Germline V lookup: CDR1 DFQATT, CDR2 SNEGSKA (reference sequence). CDR3 loop: CSARVQDGYTF. For the CDR3, the DNA is TGCAGTGCTAGAGTACAGGATGGCTACACCTTC.

This clone was recorded once. The V call is TRBV19, the J call TRBJ2-1; 9 bases align to TRBD1. With 7 bases clipped from V and 7 bases from J, the junction kept 11 bases outside the gene matches. The CDR3 runs to 15 residues. Looked up from germline, CDR1 is LNHDA and CDR2 is SQIVND (reference sequence). The CDR3, as DNA: TGTGCCAGTAAGCCTAAACAGGGGGCGCGTAATGAGCAGTTCTTC. Its protein product is CASKPKQGARNEQFF. The entire variable domain, with the rest obtained from reference TRBV19 and TRBJ2-1, is as follows: DGGITQSPKYLFRKEGQNVTLSCEQNLNHDAMYWYRQDPGQGLRLIYYSQIVNDFQKGDIAEGYSVSREKKESFPLTVTSAQKNPTAFYLCASKPKQGARNEQFFGPGTRLTVL.

The chain carries TRBV29-1 and TRBJ2-7; unclear D gene. Between the trimmed V and J ends, which lost 4 bases and 0 bases, there was a span of 13 bases. CDR1 is SQVTM and CDR2 is ANQGSEA in the germline V gene. The CDR3 has 14 amino acids. CDR3 residues: CSVGTALHSYEQYF. The CDR3 DNA is TGCAGCGTTGGCACGGCTTTACACTCCTACGAGCAGTACTTC.

The chain carries TRBV3-1 (or the pseudogene TRBV3-2) and TRBJ2-2, with 7 nucleotides matching TRBD2. Germline-derived CDR1 and CDR2 are LGHDT and YNNKEL (reference sequence). J lost 1 base, V lost 3 bases, and 20 bases had no gene match. The CDR3 extends over 21 amino acids. The DNA of the CDR3 is TGTGCCAGCAGCCATGAATACCGGGACTACCGGGTCGGGGGGAACACCGGGGAGCTGTTTTTT. It encodes CASSHEYRDYRVGGNTGELFF.